These T cell receptor beta chains were read from a single sample in a study of regulatory T cells in long-lasting Graves disease. In TCRdb, the multiplex PCR reads were re-called with MiXCR into one record per CDR3 protein. The sample holds over 450,000 distinct CDR3 sequences, around 12% seen once. Separately, the same data were catalogued under a study of T cells in Graves' hyperthyroidism and ophthalmopathy.

Sample: peripheral blood mononuclear cells (PBMCs), taken at new diagnosis, from a patient treated with antithyroid drugs. These receptors came from a woman between 25 and 40 years old with Graves disease. Each CDR3 is given with its conserved first and last residue. D genes are given only for firm matches. Clone size is not always given. Where it is, it says once, few, many or a class for expanded clones.

d_gene: .; v_gene: TRBV2; abundance: few; j_gene: TRBJ1-5; CDR3aa: CASSQGFGQGQPQHF; CDR3nt: TGTGCCAGCAGCCAGGGGTTCGGGCAGGGGCAGCCCCAGCATTTT
d_gene: .; v_gene: TRBV12-3/TRBV12-4; abundance: .; j_gene: TRBJ2-6; CDR3aa: CASGSGAPGANVLTF; CDR3nt: TGTGCCAGCGGATCCGGGGCCCCTGGGGCCAACGTCCTGACTTTC
d_gene: .; v_gene: TRBV27; abundance: .; j_gene: TRBJ1-1; CDR3aa: CAIWRQDGTEAFF; CDR3nt: TGTGCCATCTGGCGACAGGACGGGACTGAAGCTTTCTTT
d_gene: TRBD1; v_gene: TRBV2; abundance: .; j_gene: TRBJ1-2; CDR3aa: CASRAGTGLYGYTF; CDR3nt: TGTGCCAGCAGGGCTGGGACAGGCCTCTATGGCTACACCTTC
d_gene: TRBD1; v_gene: TRBV28; abundance: many; j_gene: TRBJ1-1; CDR3aa: CASSPPGTGGVVSEAFF; CDR3nt: TGTGCCAGCAGCCCCCCCGGGACAGGGGGGGTTGTTTCTGAAGCTTTCTTT
d_gene: .; v_gene: TRBV19; abundance: few; j_gene: TRBJ1-5; CDR3aa: CASGLPGSNQPQHF; CDR3nt: TGTGCCAGTGGCCTCCCGGGGAGCAATCAGCCCCAGCATTTT
d_gene: .; v_gene: TRBV28; abundance: many; j_gene: TRBJ2-7; CDR3aa: CASSRPGLQGGEQYF; CDR3nt: TGTGCCAGCAGTCGGCCCGGACTGCAGGGTGGCGAGCAGTACTTC
d_gene: TRBD2; v_gene: TRBV2; abundance: many; j_gene: TRBJ2-1; CDR3aa: CASSVLADYNEQFF; CDR3nt: TGTGCCAGCAGTGTGCTAGCGGATTACAATGAGCAGTTCTTC
d_gene: TRBD2; v_gene: TRBV2; abundance: many; j_gene: TRBJ2-7; CDR3aa: CASKRDGTKEQYF; CDR3nt: TGTGCCAGCAAGCGGGACGGTACGAAGGAGCAGTACTTC
d_gene: .; v_gene: TRBV20-1; abundance: few; j_gene: TRBJ1-4; CDR3aa: CSASILQGNEKLFF; CDR3nt: TGCAGTGCTAGTATATTACAGGGAAATGAAAAACTGTTTTTT
d_gene: TRBD2; v_gene: TRBV30; abundance: many; j_gene: TRBJ2-1; CDR3aa: CAWSALAAYNEQFF; CDR3nt: TGTGCCTGGAGTGCACTAGCGGCCTACAATGAGCAGTTCTTC
d_gene: .; v_gene: TRBV14; abundance: few; j_gene: TRBJ1-2; CDR3aa: CASSPDRGGYYGYTF; CDR3nt: TGTGCCAGCAGCCCCGACAGAGGGGGATACTATGGCTACACCTTC
d_gene: TRBD2; v_gene: TRBV27; abundance: many; j_gene: TRBJ2-5; CDR3aa: CASSLGGDQWETQYF; CDR3nt: TGTGCCAGCAGTTTGGGAGGGGACCAGTGGGAGACCCAGTACTTC
d_gene: TRBD1; v_gene: TRBV27; abundance: many; j_gene: TRBJ1-4; CDR3aa: CASSPLQGINEKLFF; CDR3nt: TGTGCCAGCAGCCCCCTACAGGGGATTAATGAAAAACTGTTTTTT
d_gene: .; v_gene: TRBV29-1; abundance: many; j_gene: TRBJ2-2; CDR3aa: CSVRRNTGELFF; CDR3nt: TGCAGCGTTAGAAGAAACACCGGGGAGCTGTTTTTT
d_gene: .; v_gene: TRBV10-2; abundance: many; j_gene: TRBJ1-4; CDR3aa: CASRKGPQVEKLFF; CDR3nt: TGCGCCAGCAGGAAGGGGCCACAGGTGGAAAAACTGTTTTTT
d_gene: TRBD2; v_gene: TRBV11-3; abundance: few; j_gene: TRBJ2-3; CDR3aa: CASSLGTSDTDTQYF; CDR3nt: TGTGCCAGCAGCTTAGGAACTAGCGACACAGATACGCAGTATTTT
d_gene: .; v_gene: TRBV2; abundance: many; j_gene: TRBJ2-3; CDR3aa: CAPAGGADTQYF; CDR3nt: TGTGCCCCCGCAGGGGGGGCGGATACGCAGTATTTT
d_gene: .; v_gene: TRBV10-3; abundance: many; j_gene: TRBJ2-1; CDR3aa: CAISSPRGNHYNEQFF; CDR3nt: TGTGCCATCAGTAGCCCTCGGGGAAATCACTACAATGAGCAGTTCTTC
d_gene: .; v_gene: TRBV20-1; abundance: .; j_gene: TRBJ2-3; CDR3aa: CSARWSTDTQYF; CDR3nt: TGCAGTGCTAGATGGAGCACAGATACGCAGTATTTT
d_gene: TRBD2; v_gene: TRBV4-2; abundance: many; j_gene: TRBJ2-7; CDR3aa: CASSQDIAGDHYEQYF; CDR3nt: TGTGCCAGCAGCCAAGATATCGCGGGAGATCACTACGAGCAGTACTTC
d_gene: .; v_gene: TRBV28; abundance: many; j_gene: TRBJ1-1; CDR3aa: CASSFRQGRGNTEAFF; CDR3nt: TGTGCCAGCAGTTTCCGCCAAGGCCGAGGTAACACTGAAGCTTTCTTT
d_gene: .; v_gene: TRBV7-6; abundance: .; j_gene: TRBJ2-7; CDR3aa: CASSLGSWASSYEQYF; CDR3nt: TGTGCCAGCAGCTTAGGGAGTTGGGCGAGCTCCTACGAGCAGTACTTC
d_gene: .; v_gene: TRBV28; abundance: few; j_gene: TRBJ2-1; CDR3aa: CASSLRRDEQFF; CDR3nt: TGTGCCAGCAGTTTACGGCGGGACGAGCAGTTCTTC
d_gene: .; v_gene: TRBV28; abundance: many; j_gene: TRBJ1-6; CDR3aa: CASNEWTNAMALHF; CDR3nt: TGTGCCAGCAACGAATGGACAAATGCAATGGCCCTCCACTTT
d_gene: TRBD2; v_gene: TRBV2; abundance: many; j_gene: TRBJ2-7; CDR3aa: CASASGETYEQYF; CDR3nt: TGTGCCAGCGCTAGCGGAGAGACCTACGAGCAGTACTTC
d_gene: .; v_gene: TRBV5-5; abundance: .; j_gene: TRBJ1-5; CDR3aa: CASSVDDRLLPQHF; CDR3nt: TGTGCCAGCAGCGTCGACGACAGGCTCCTGCCCCAGCATTTT
d_gene: TRBD2; v_gene: TRBV13; abundance: many; j_gene: TRBJ2-7; CDR3aa: CASSLEPAGGQVYEQYF; CDR3nt: TGTGCCAGCAGCTTAGAGCCAGCGGGAGGCCAAGTCTACGAGCAGTACTTC
d_gene: .; v_gene: TRBV18; abundance: many; j_gene: TRBJ1-2; CDR3aa: CASSPPDSYGYTF; CDR3nt: TGTGCCAGCTCACCACCCGACAGCTATGGCTACACCTTC
d_gene: TRBD2; v_gene: TRBV27; abundance: many; j_gene: TRBJ2-1; CDR3aa: CASSLTWAGAFNEQFF; CDR3nt: TGTGCCAGCAGTCTGACCTGGGCGGGAGCTTTCAATGAGCAGTTCTTC
d_gene: .; v_gene: TRBV4-1; abundance: many; j_gene: TRBJ1-1; CDR3aa: CASSRTLGGIGTEAFF; CDR3nt: TGCGCCAGCAGCCGGACGCTGGGGGGCATCGGCACTGAAGCTTTCTTT
d_gene: TRBD2; v_gene: TRBV12-3/TRBV12-4; abundance: many; j_gene: TRBJ2-1; CDR3aa: CASSLGGLAGARVRNEQFF; CDR3nt: TGTGCCAGCAGTTTAGGGGGACTAGCGGGAGCTAGGGTTCGTAATGAGCAGTTCTTC
d_gene: .; v_gene: TRBV13; abundance: many; j_gene: TRBJ2-7; CDR3aa: CASSFPGKTYEQYF; CDR3nt: TGTGCCAGCAGCTTTCCAGGGAAAACCTACGAGCAGTACTTC
d_gene: TRBD1; v_gene: TRBV11-2; abundance: many; j_gene: TRBJ1-1; CDR3aa: CASSKTGQGEAFF; CDR3nt: TGTGCCAGCAGCAAGACAGGGCAGGGAGAAGCTTTCTTT
d_gene: TRBD1; v_gene: TRBV19; abundance: once; j_gene: TRBJ2-1; CDR3aa: CASSINGQEFSYNEQFF; CDR3nt: TGTGCCAGTAGTATCAACGGACAGGAGTTTTCCTACAATGAGCAGTTCTTC
d_gene: TRBD2; v_gene: TRBV20-1; abundance: .; j_gene: TRBJ2-2; CDR3aa: CSARTSGRGTTGELFF; CDR3nt: TGCAGTGCTAGGACTAGCGGGAGGGGTACGACCGGGGAGCTGTTTTTT
d_gene: TRBD2; v_gene: TRBV20-1; abundance: many; j_gene: TRBJ2-5; CDR3aa: CSARVLGLAGGPRETQYF; CDR3nt: TGCAGTGCTAGAGTTCTAGGACTAGCGGGAGGGCCTCGGGAGACCCAGTACTTC
d_gene: TRBD2; v_gene: TRBV3-1; abundance: many; j_gene: TRBJ2-1; CDR3aa: CASSPRLAANNEQFF; CDR3nt: TGTGCCAGCAGCCCGCGACTAGCGGCGAACAATGAGCAGTTCTTC
d_gene: TRBD2; v_gene: TRBV12-3/TRBV12-4; abundance: many; j_gene: TRBJ2-1; CDR3aa: CASSSPLAGEIRQFF; CDR3nt: TGTGCCAGCAGTTCGCCCCTAGCGGGAGAAATTCGGCAGTTCTTC
d_gene: .; v_gene: TRBV12-3/TRBV12-4; abundance: many; j_gene: TRBJ2-1; CDR3aa: CASTSPHNEQFF; CDR3nt: TGTGCCAGCACCTCGCCTCACAATGAGCAGTTCTTC
d_gene: .; v_gene: TRBV19; abundance: .; j_gene: TRBJ1-2; CDR3aa: CASSAQQGLNYGYTF; CDR3nt: TGTGCCAGTAGTGCGCAACAGGGCCTAAACTATGGCTACACCTTC
d_gene: .; v_gene: TRBV25-1; abundance: .; j_gene: TRBJ1-6; CDR3aa: CASSPPERGHNSPPHF; CDR3nt: TGTGCCAGCAGCCCCCCTGAACGGGGGCATAATTCACCCCCCCACTTT
d_gene: .; v_gene: TRBV29-1; abundance: once; j_gene: TRBJ1-2; CDR3aa: CSVAGQFYGYTF; CDR3nt: TGCAGCGTTGCCGGACAGTTCTATGGCTACACCTTC
d_gene: .; v_gene: TRBV29-1; abundance: many; j_gene: TRBJ2-1; CDR3aa: CSAGLRRVYNEQFF; CDR3nt: TGCAGCGCCGGTCTTCGTAGGGTCTACAATGAGCAGTTCTTC
d_gene: .; v_gene: TRBV5-1; abundance: many; j_gene: TRBJ1-1; CDR3aa: CASSPTIADNTEAFF; CDR3nt: TGCGCCAGCAGCCCGACGATTGCAGATAACACTGAAGCTTTCTTT
d_gene: .; v_gene: TRBV10-3; abundance: many; j_gene: TRBJ1-1; CDR3aa: CAISDSRRGRKMNTEAFF; CDR3nt: TGTGCCATCAGTGATTCCCGCCGGGGGAGAAAAATGAACACTGAAGCTTTCTTT
d_gene: TRBD1; v_gene: TRBV27; abundance: many; j_gene: TRBJ2-2; CDR3aa: CASSLIGDRGSTGELFF; CDR3nt: TGTGCCAGCAGTTTAATTGGGGACAGGGGGAGTACCGGGGAGCTGTTTTTT
d_gene: .; v_gene: TRBV19; abundance: few; j_gene: TRBJ2-2; CDR3aa: CASSITASVNTGELFF; CDR3nt: TGTGCCAGTAGTATAACAGCTAGCGTGAACACCGGGGAGCTGTTTTTT
d_gene: TRBD2; v_gene: TRBV2; abundance: many; j_gene: TRBJ2-5; CDR3aa: CASSRGGLAGGPFQETQYF; CDR3nt: TGTGCCAGCAGCCGTGGGGGACTAGCGGGAGGGCCTTTCCAAGAGACCCAGTACTTC
d_gene: .; v_gene: TRBV19; abundance: .; j_gene: TRBJ1-1; CDR3aa: CASSMTATEAFF; CDR3nt: TGTGCCAGTAGTATGACAGCCACTGAAGCTTTCTTT
d_gene: .; v_gene: TRBV2; abundance: many; j_gene: TRBJ2-1; CDR3aa: CASSGGTRPYNEQFF; CDR3nt: TGTGCCAGCAGTGGGGGGACGAGACCCTACAATGAGCAGTTCTTC